The rows below give T cell receptor beta chains drawn from one sample of a study of shared clonotypes between healthy human individuals. Sequencing used immunoSEQ multiplex PCR; TCRdb keeps in-frame clones, though not all of them. The sample includes some 2 million clones, about 95% seen only once; the top ten take approximately 1%. Input material: naive CD8+ T cells sorted from blood. Every receptor here comes from a man aged 18-30 years in good health. The CDR3 runs from the conserved cysteine through the conserved F or W. Fields, in order: clone size, J gene, D gene, V gene, CDR3 DNA, CDR3 protein. D genes are given only for firm matches. Size is omitted from some rows. Given values are once, few, many or a class for expanded clones.

clone_size: once; j_call: TRBJ2-7; d_call: TRBD1; v_call: TRBV27; cdr3_nt: TGTGCCAGCAGTCCCGGGACAGGGAAACTTGCCTACGAGCAGTACTTC; cdr3_aa: CASSPGTGKLAYEQYF
clone_size: .; j_call: TRBJ1-4; d_call: .; v_call: TRBV6-1; cdr3_nt: TGTGCCAGCAGTGGTAGAGGGGGAACTAATGAAAAACTGTTTTTT; cdr3_aa: CASSGRGGTNEKLFF
clone_size: once; j_call: TRBJ2-1; d_call: .; v_call: TRBV18; cdr3_nt: TGTGCCAGCTCACCAGGGGCTGGCCGGTACAATGAGCAGTTCTTC; cdr3_aa: CASSPGAGRYNEQFF
clone_size: .; j_call: TRBJ2-7; d_call: TRBD2; v_call: TRBV7-9; cdr3_nt: TGTGCCAGCAGACCCAGCCCGGGAGGAGACGAGCAGTACTTC; cdr3_aa: CASRPSPGGDEQYF
clone_size: .; j_call: TRBJ1-3; d_call: .; v_call: TRBV30; cdr3_nt: TGTGCCTGGATCGGCCCCTATGTAAACACCATATATTTT; cdr3_aa: CAWIGPYVNTIYF
clone_size: .; j_call: TRBJ1-4; d_call: .; v_call: TRBV28; cdr3_nt: TGTGCCAGCACCCGCCGTAGCGCAACTAATGAAAAACTGTTTTTT; cdr3_aa: CASTRRSATNEKLFF
clone_size: .; j_call: TRBJ2-1; d_call: .; v_call: TRBV29-1; cdr3_nt: TGCAGCGTTGGTTTCTTCGGCTCCTACAATGAGCAGTTCTTC; cdr3_aa: CSVGFFGSYNEQFF
clone_size: .; j_call: TRBJ2-1; d_call: .; v_call: TRBV7-7; cdr3_nt: TGTGCTAGCAGCCGGCCCGGGTCGCCCGCCAACTACAATGAGCAGTTCTTC; cdr3_aa: CASSRPGSPANYNEQFF
clone_size: .; j_call: TRBJ2-2; d_call: TRBD1; v_call: TRBV7-9; cdr3_nt: TGTGCCAGCAGCCCCAGCTGGGACAGGGGAGTCACCGGGGAGCTGTTTTTT; cdr3_aa: CASSPSWDRGVTGELFF
clone_size: .; j_call: TRBJ2-2; d_call: .; v_call: TRBV27; cdr3_nt: TGTGCCAGCAGTTCCTGGGGACACAACACCGGGGAGCTGTTTTTT; cdr3_aa: CASSSWGHNTGELFF
clone_size: .; j_call: TRBJ2-5; d_call: TRBD1; v_call: TRBV7-9; cdr3_nt: TGTGCCAGCAGCTCGGGACAGGGTGAAGAGACCCAGTACTTC; cdr3_aa: CASSSGQGEETQYF
clone_size: .; j_call: TRBJ1-1; d_call: TRBD1; v_call: TRBV6-1; cdr3_nt: TGTGCCAGCAGTGAAGCGGGGGAGGGGACAGTCCGCTTTTACACTGAAGCTTTCTTT; cdr3_aa: CASSEAGEGTVRFYTEAFF
clone_size: .; j_call: TRBJ2-7; d_call: .; v_call: TRBV6-5; cdr3_nt: TGTGCCAGCAAGATTCAGCAGGAACTCTTCTACGAGCAGTACTTC; cdr3_aa: CASKIQQELFYEQYF
clone_size: .; j_call: TRBJ1-1; d_call: .; v_call: TRBV6-4; cdr3_nt: TGTGCCAGCAGTGGGATGACAGGTGAAGCTTTCTTT; cdr3_aa: CASSGMTGEAFF
clone_size: .; j_call: TRBJ2-7; d_call: .; v_call: TRBV4-1; cdr3_nt: TGCGCCAGCAGCCAAGGACAGTTCTACGAGCAGTACTTC; cdr3_aa: CASSQGQFYEQYF
clone_size: few; j_call: TRBJ1-5; d_call: .; v_call: TRBV5-6; cdr3_nt: TGTGCCAGCAGCTTGGCCAGCGGCGGGCCCCAGCATTTT; cdr3_aa: CASSLASGGPQHF
clone_size: .; j_call: TRBJ2-7; d_call: .; v_call: TRBV28; cdr3_nt: TGTGCCAGCAGTCCCCCGGGGTCGGCCTACGAGCAGTACTTC; cdr3_aa: CASSPPGSAYEQYF
clone_size: .; j_call: TRBJ1-6; d_call: TRBD1; v_call: TRBV7-6; cdr3_nt: TGTGCCAGCAGCTTAGCGACAGGGGCTGGAACTGATTCACCCCTCCACTTT; cdr3_aa: CASSLATGAGTDSPLHF
clone_size: .; j_call: TRBJ1-1; d_call: TRBD1; v_call: TRBV2; cdr3_nt: TGTGCCAGCAGCGTCCGGGACAGGGATATTGGCACTGAAGCTTTCTTT; cdr3_aa: CASSVRDRDIGTEAFF
clone_size: .; j_call: TRBJ2-2; d_call: .; v_call: TRBV5-1; cdr3_nt: TGCGCCAGCAGCCTTTCACAGGGCGGACTGAACACCGGGGAGCTGTTTTTT; cdr3_aa: CASSLSQGGLNTGELFF
clone_size: few; j_call: TRBJ1-3; d_call: .; v_call: TRBV9; cdr3_nt: TGTGCCAGCAGCGTAGACGGCTCTGGAAACACCATATATTTT; cdr3_aa: CASSVDGSGNTIYF
clone_size: .; j_call: TRBJ2-2; d_call: .; v_call: TRBV4-1; cdr3_nt: TGCGCCAGCAGCCCTCTGAGGACCGGGGAGCTGTTTTTT; cdr3_aa: CASSPLRTGELFF
clone_size: once; j_call: TRBJ2-3; d_call: TRBD1; v_call: TRBV28; cdr3_nt: TGTGCCACCATAAGGGACAGTTCCTACACAGATACGCAGTATTTT; cdr3_aa: CATIRDSSYTDTQYF
clone_size: .; j_call: TRBJ1-5; d_call: .; v_call: TRBV5-3; cdr3_nt: TGTGCCAGAAGCCTTGGACGGGGTTATAGCAATCAGCCCCAGCATTTT; cdr3_aa: CARSLGRGYSNQPQHF
clone_size: .; j_call: TRBJ2-1; d_call: TRBD1; v_call: TRBV30; cdr3_nt: TGTGCCTGGAGTGCAGGGGGAGCTGAGCAGTTCTTC; cdr3_aa: CAWSAGGAEQFF
clone_size: .; j_call: TRBJ2-3; d_call: .; v_call: TRBV6-1; cdr3_nt: TGTGCCAGCACCTACTACACAGATACGCAGTATTTT; cdr3_aa: CASTYYTDTQYF
clone_size: .; j_call: TRBJ2-1; d_call: .; v_call: TRBV7-9; cdr3_nt: TGTGCCAGCAGCTTACAGGAACGCTATGAGCAGTTCTTC; cdr3_aa: CASSLQERYEQFF
clone_size: .; j_call: TRBJ1-3; d_call: .; v_call: TRBV6-1; cdr3_nt: TGTGCCAGTGGACAGTTAAGCTCTGGAAACACCATATATTTT; cdr3_aa: CASGQLSSGNTIYF
clone_size: .; j_call: TRBJ1-1; d_call: .; v_call: TRBV13; cdr3_nt: TGTGCCAGCAGCTTAGCGGGCAGGACTGAAGCTTTCTTT; cdr3_aa: CASSLAGRTEAFF
clone_size: once; j_call: TRBJ2-1; d_call: TRBD1; v_call: TRBV28; cdr3_nt: TGTGCCAGCATGACAGGGAGCTCCTACAATGAGCAGTTCTTC; cdr3_aa: CASMTGSSYNEQFF
clone_size: once; j_call: TRBJ1-2; d_call: .; v_call: TRBV28; cdr3_nt: TGTGCCAGCAGTTTAGCCGGACAGAACTATGGCTACACCTTC; cdr3_aa: CASSLAGQNYGYTF